These 14 T cell receptor beta chains share one sample of origin, sequenced in a study of shared clonotypes between healthy human individuals. Profiling relied on immunoSEQ multiplex PCR, and the TCRdb table lists in-frame clones only, not all of them. The data hold 950,000 to 1,100,000 clones, with more than 75% observed a single time. Material for sequencing was memory CD4+ T cells from PBMCs. The subset is: CD45RA-negative fraction. These receptors came from a man aged 18 to 29 in good health. Some clones in this sample may be carry-over from other donors' samples.

The V gene is TRBV19, the J gene TRBJ2-1, with D hard to call. The CDR3 spans 16 residues. The germline gives CDR1 LNHDA, CDR2 SQIVND (reference sequence). The V gene lost 2 bases and the J gene lost 0 bases, with 11 bases spanning the gap. The CDR3 reads CASSITLLDSYNEQFF. CDR3 in DNA: TGTGCCAGTAGTATAACGCTCCTCGACTCCTACAATGAGCAGTTCTTC.

This clone came up a few times. This chain connects TRBV30 to TRBJ1-4, with D uncertain. Trimming removed 2 bases from V and 8 bases from J, with 9 bases in between. The CDR3 contains 12 residues. Per the germline V gene, CDR1 is GTSNPN and CDR2 is SVGIG (reference sequence). The DNA of the CDR3 is TGTGCCTGGAGTATCGGCACCGAAAAACTGTTTTTT. Residues: CAWSIGTEKLFF.

Of note for this clone: Different DNA sequences within this sample yield the same CDR3. The chain combines TRBV5-1 with TRBJ1-2; D unresolved. This CDR3 is built from 13 residues. Trimming took 7 bases from V and 0 from J, leaving 10 bases between them. From germline, CDR1 is SGHRS and CDR2 YFSETQ. In DNA, the CDR3 is TGCGCCAGCTCGGATGGTTCTAACTATGGCTACACCTTC. Translated, it gives CASSDGSNYGYTF.

This chain joins TRBV28 and TRBJ1-5; the D is unclear. The V end was cut by 5 bases, the J end by 9 bases, with 11 bases between. There are 12 residues in the CDR3. Germline CDR1 reads MDHEN; CDR2 reads SYDVKM. The CDR3 nucleotides read TGTGCCAGCAGTGACGGAGAGTGGCCCCAGCATTTT. Translating gives CASSDGEWPQHF.

This chain uses TRBV4-1 with TRBJ1-2; TRBD1 matches at 9 bases. The ends lost 1 base at V and 5 bases at J; junction bases unmatched: 5. Germline V gives CDR1 MGHRA, CDR2 YSYEKL. This CDR3 has 15 amino acids. The CDR3 protein is CASSQVQGAQYGYTF. CDR3 DNA sequence: TGCGCCAGCAGCCAAGTACAGGGGGCTCAATATGGCTACACCTTC.

As to this clone: Just one base apart from a much larger clone, this may be a read error. The J gene is TRBJ1-2, the V gene TRBV7-2, with a weak D call TRBD1 (5 bases). This CDR3 is 14 amino acids long. CDR1 and CDR2 from the germline V gene are SGHTA and FQGNSA. Trimming took 5 bases from V and 5 from J, leaving 15 bases between them. In nucleotides, the CDR3 is TGTGCCAGCAGCGCCCTGGCGGGGGGGTATGGCTACACCTTC. Its translation: CASSALAGGYGYTF.

The table lists this clone with many counts. The chain joins TRBV28 to TRBJ1-2; no clear D gene. In germline, CDR1 is MDHEN, CDR2 SYDVKM. The CDR3 covers 14 residues. Trimming cost V 7 bases and J 3 bases, with 15 bases left between them. CDR3 protein: CASTLRAPDYGYTF. CDR3 sequence (DNA): TGTGCCAGCACCCTTAGGGCACCCGACTATGGCTACACCTTC.

The V gene is TRBV7-2, the J gene TRBJ2-2, with TRBD2 matching 13 bases. Per germline, CDR1 SGHTA and CDR2 FQGNSA. The CDR3 consists of 18 residues. V lost 1 base and J lost 7; bases outside the gene matches: 9. The CDR3 DNA reads as TGTGCCAGCAGCTTAGTCCCCCGACTAGCGGGAGGCATCGGGGAGCTGTTTTTT. It encodes CASSLVPRLAGGIGELFF.

This clone came up a few times. The V call is TRBV6-1, the J call TRBJ1-2; D uncertain. Germline CDR1 MNHNS, CDR2 SASEGT. Trimming stripped 6 bases from V and 5 bases from J, with 16 bases between. The length of the CDR3 is 14 residues. CDR3 protein: CASRWLEGQYGYTF. In DNA, the CDR3 is TGTGCCAGCAGGTGGCTCGAGGGCCAGTATGGCTACACCTTC.

The chain couples TRBV6-5 to TRBJ2-7; D might be TRBD1 (5 bases). Between the trimmed V and J ends, which lost 6 bases and 7 bases, there was a span of 19 bases. This CDR3 has 14 residues. Germline CDR1 and CDR2: MNHEY and SVGAGI. CDR3 bases: TGTGCCAGCAGCTTACAGGAGACAGATCGGGAGCAGTACTTC. The encoded protein is CASSLQETDREQYF.

The chain uses TRBV6-5 and TRBJ2-7; D unresolved. The CDR3 is 15 amino acids. Germline V CDR1 and CDR2: MNHEY, SVGAGI. V dropped 5 bases and J dropped 3 bases, with 17 bases sitting between them. This CDR3 is CASSHPAASNYEQYF. The DNA of the CDR3 is TGTGCCAGCAGTCACCCGGCAGCCTCGAACTACGAGCAGTACTTC.

The chain combines TRBV7-9 with TRBJ1-6; TRBD1 might be the D (5 bases). The CDR3 runs to 15 residues. The germline CDR1 and CDR2 sequences are SEHNR and FQNEAQ (reference sequence). V was cut by 4 bases and J by 7 bases, with 14 bases left in between. The CDR3 loop reads CASSSLGRDNSPLHF. In DNA, the CDR3 is TGTGCCAGCAGCTCCCTAGGGAGGGACAATTCACCCCTCCACTTT.

The V call is TRBV28, the J call TRBJ2-7; possible D gene TRBD2, 5 bases. V lost 6 bases and J 7 bases, leaving 16 bases between the germline ends. Germline CDR1 is MDHEN and CDR2 is SYDVKM. This CDR3 has 13 residues. The CDR3 nucleotides read TGTGCCAGCAGCCGCGACGGGGTGGGGGAGCAGTACTTC. Translating it yields CASSRDGVGEQYF.

The V gene is TRBV6-1, the J gene TRBJ1-5; no firm D call. Germline V lookup: CDR1 MNHNS, CDR2 SASEGT. Trimming removed 10 bases at V and 0 bases at J, with 13 bases between. The CDR3 covers 14 residues. As DNA, the CDR3 is TGTGCCACCCATAGCCTTTATAGCAATCAGCCCCAGCATTTT. Amino acids: CATHSLYSNQPQHF.